This T cell receptor (beta chain) was captured in a study of response to subunit inactivated influenza vaccine. TCRdb reprocessed the RT-PCR reads via MiXCR and lists one record per CDR3 protein. Here the sample spans more than 250,000 distinct CDR3 sequences, 20% to 25% being singletons. This clonotype was seen a few times. The source of this sequence is a man aged 50 to 69 who received an inactivated influenza vaccine. Here the sequenced sample was PBMCs from blood, taken 21 months after vaccination.

In nucleotides, the CDR3 is TGCAGCGTTGAGAGGGGGGGCAATGAGCAGTTCTTC. Amino acid sequence: CSVERGGNEQFF. The rearrangement joins TRBV29-1 to TRBJ2-1, with D possibly TRBD2 on 7 matching bases. Germline V gene data show CDR1 as SQVTM and CDR2 as ANQGSEA. Trimming pared 3 bases from V and 6 bases from J, leaving 9 bases between. This CDR3 has 12 residues.